Listed below are T cell receptor beta chains from one sample, sequenced in a study of CD8 T cells in ankylosing spondylitis. Each CDR3 protein is one row after TCRdb ran MiXCR on the 5' RACE reads. This table has some 220,000 distinct CDR3 sequences, 7% to 8% appearing once. The sample comprised blood, either unsorted or a sorted T cell fraction (not recorded which). These receptors came from a male donor with ankylosing spondylitis. The CDR3 runs from the conserved cysteine through the conserved F or W. A D gene is named only where the DNA matches it firmly. Where a row states a size, it is once, few, many or the class of an expanded clone; other rows omit it.

j_gene: TRBJ2-5; abundance: many; len: 18; d_gene: TRBD2; v_gene: TRBV4-1; CDR3aa: CASSQASTSGRDQETQYF; CDR3nt: TGCGCCAGCAGCCAAGCGTCCACTAGCGGGAGGGACCAAGAGACCCAGTACTTC
j_gene: TRBJ2-5; abundance: many; len: 15; d_gene: NA; v_gene: TRBV7-9; CDR3aa: CASTPDLDIRETQYF; CDR3nt: TGTGCCAGCACCCCTGACTTGGACATTCGTGAGACCCAGTACTTC
j_gene: TRBJ1-6; abundance: many; len: 15; d_gene: TRBD1; v_gene: TRBV7-6; CDR3aa: CASSPTGVYNSPLHF; CDR3nt: TGTGCCAGCAGCCCAACAGGGGTCTATAATTCACCCCTCCACTTT
j_gene: TRBJ1-5; abundance: many; len: 14; d_gene: NA; v_gene: TRBV6-2/TRBV6-3; CDR3aa: CASTSSQGFQPQHF; CDR3nt: TGTGCCAGCACCTCAAGCCAGGGTTTTCAGCCCCAGCATTTT
j_gene: TRBJ2-1; abundance: many; len: 16; d_gene: NA; v_gene: TRBV5-1; CDR3aa: CASSVGDSKTYNEQFF; CDR3nt: TGCGCCAGCAGTGTGGGTGATTCGAAAACCTACAATGAGCAGTTCTTC
j_gene: TRBJ2-3; abundance: few; len: 17; d_gene: TRBD1; v_gene: TRBV4-3; CDR3aa: CASSQDPNRGPTDTQYF; CDR3nt: TGCGCCAGCAGCCAAGACCCAAACAGGGGGCCCACAGATACGCAGTATTTT
j_gene: TRBJ2-1; abundance: NA; len: 14; d_gene: TRBD2; v_gene: TRBV10-3; CDR3aa: CAISDSGTGDEQFF; CDR3nt: TGTGCCATCAGTGATAGCGGGACGGGCGATGAGCAGTTCTTC
j_gene: TRBJ1-5; abundance: NA; len: 14; d_gene: TRBD1; v_gene: TRBV5-5; CDR3aa: CASSWGQGMRPQHF; CDR3nt: TGTGCCAGCAGCTGGGGACAGGGGATGAGGCCCCAGCATTTT
j_gene: TRBJ2-2; abundance: NA; len: 16; d_gene: TRBD2; v_gene: TRBV27; CDR3aa: CASSYIAGVGTGELFF; CDR3nt: TGTGCCAGCAGCTATATAGCGGGAGTGGGTACCGGGGAGCTGTTTTTT
j_gene: TRBJ2-7; abundance: few; len: 13; d_gene: NA; v_gene: TRBV20-1; CDR3aa: CSARELGTYEQYF; CDR3nt: TGCAGTGCTAGAGAGCTGGGAACCTACGAGCAGTACTTC
j_gene: TRBJ2-1; abundance: many; len: 17; d_gene: TRBD2; v_gene: TRBV28; CDR3aa: CASNLGRTSGSLNEQFF; CDR3nt: TGTGCCAGCAACTTAGGCCGAACTAGCGGGAGCTTGAATGAGCAGTTCTTC
j_gene: TRBJ2-1; abundance: few; len: 18; d_gene: TRBD2; v_gene: TRBV7-8; CDR3aa: CASSPGLAGGPITAEQFF; CDR3nt: TGTGCCAGCAGCCCGGGACTAGCGGGGGGGCCAATTACTGCTGAGCAGTTCTTC
j_gene: TRBJ1-2; abundance: NA; len: 15; d_gene: NA; v_gene: TRBV4-3; CDR3aa: CASSQDSGANYGYTF; CDR3nt: TGCGCCAGCAGCCAAGATTCGGGGGCTAACTATGGCTACACCTTC
j_gene: TRBJ2-7; abundance: NA; len: 13; d_gene: NA; v_gene: TRBV20-1; CDR3aa: CSVDSPSSYEQYF; CDR3nt: TGCAGCGTGGACTCCCCAAGCTCCTACGAGCAGTACTTC
j_gene: TRBJ1-2; abundance: many; len: 13; d_gene: NA; v_gene: TRBV20-1; CDR3aa: CSALDRDWNDYTF; CDR3nt: TGCAGTGCTCTGGACCGAGATTGGAATGACTACACCTTC
j_gene: TRBJ2-7; abundance: few; len: 14; d_gene: TRBD1; v_gene: TRBV12-3/TRBV12-4; CDR3aa: CASRPRDRSYEQYF; CDR3nt: TGTGCCAGCAGGCCTAGGGACAGATCCTACGAGCAGTACTTC
j_gene: TRBJ2-3; abundance: many; len: 19; d_gene: TRBD2; v_gene: TRBV5-6; CDR3aa: CASSLLVTSGVGSTDTQYF; CDR3nt: TGTGCCAGCAGCTTGCTAGTGACTAGCGGGGTCGGTAGCACAGATACGCAGTATTTT
j_gene: TRBJ2-1; abundance: NA; len: 12; d_gene: NA; v_gene: TRBV29-1; CDR3aa: CSVEMTNNEQFF; CDR3nt: TGCAGCGTTGAGATGACAAACAATGAGCAGTTCTTC
j_gene: TRBJ2-3; abundance: few; len: 16; d_gene: TRBD2; v_gene: TRBV9; CDR3aa: CASSGRLAGETDTQYF; CDR3nt: TGTGCCAGCAGCGGACGACTAGCGGGAGAAACAGATACGCAGTATTTT
j_gene: TRBJ2-2; abundance: many; len: 19; d_gene: NA; v_gene: TRBV7-6; CDR3aa: CASSLDPIAGHWNTGELFF; CDR3nt: TGTGCCAGCAGCTTAGATCCAATTGCAGGGCATTGGAACACCGGGGAGCTGTTTTTT
j_gene: TRBJ2-4; abundance: NA; len: 16; d_gene: NA; v_gene: TRBV5-8; CDR3aa: CASSFDSTGAKNIQYF; CDR3nt: TGTGCCAGCAGCTTCGACAGTACAGGAGCCAAAAACATTCAGTACTTC
j_gene: TRBJ2-7; abundance: many; len: 13; d_gene: NA; v_gene: TRBV6-1; CDR3aa: CASSSGLLSEQYF; CDR3nt: TGTGCCAGCAGCTCAGGACTACTGAGCGAGCAGTACTTC
j_gene: TRBJ1-2; abundance: NA; len: 16; d_gene: NA; v_gene: TRBV7-9; CDR3aa: CASSPNRDKKDYGYTF; CDR3nt: TGTGCCAGCAGCCCTAACCGGGACAAAAAGGACTATGGCTACACCTTC
j_gene: TRBJ2-7; abundance: many; len: 13; d_gene: NA; v_gene: TRBV6-1; CDR3aa: CASSPGFHYEQYF; CDR3nt: TGTGCCAGCAGTCCGGGATTCCACTACGAGCAGTACTTC
j_gene: TRBJ2-5; abundance: few; len: 17; d_gene: TRBD2; v_gene: TRBV4-2; CDR3aa: CASSQEGGLGYQETQYF; CDR3nt: TGTGCCAGCAGCCAAGAGGGGGGACTAGGGTACCAAGAGACCCAGTACTTC
j_gene: TRBJ2-3; abundance: NA; len: 16; d_gene: NA; v_gene: TRBV24-1; CDR3aa: CATSDAETPSTDTQYF; CDR3nt: TGTGCCACCAGTGATGCCGAGACACCCAGCACAGATACGCAGTATTTT
j_gene: TRBJ2-5; abundance: NA; len: 14; d_gene: NA; v_gene: TRBV28; CDR3aa: CASSLLVIGVAQYF; CDR3nt: TGTGCCAGCAGTTTGTTAGTTATAGGGGTGGCCCAGTACTTC
j_gene: TRBJ2-3; abundance: few; len: 16; d_gene: TRBD2; v_gene: TRBV7-2; CDR3aa: CASSFGLAGGPDTQYF; CDR3nt: TGTGCCAGCAGCTTCGGACTAGCGGGAGGGCCGGATACGCAGTATTTT
j_gene: TRBJ2-1; abundance: few; len: 15; d_gene: NA; v_gene: TRBV7-6; CDR3aa: CASSWDSSPYNEQFF; CDR3nt: TGTGCCAGCAGCTGGGATAGCAGCCCCTACAATGAGCAGTTCTTC
j_gene: TRBJ1-1; abundance: NA; len: 14; d_gene: TRBD1; v_gene: TRBV6-1; CDR3aa: CASRFGTGEPEAFF; CDR3nt: TGTGCCAGCAGATTCGGGACAGGGGAACCTGAAGCTTTCTTT
j_gene: TRBJ2-1; abundance: few; len: 16; d_gene: NA; v_gene: TRBV7-2; CDR3aa: CASSLDLISSYNEQFF; CDR3nt: TGTGCCAGCAGCTTAGATTTAATAAGCTCCTACAATGAGCAGTTCTTC
j_gene: TRBJ2-7; abundance: many; len: 15; d_gene: TRBD1; v_gene: TRBV4-1; CDR3aa: CASSTRDRAWDEQYF; CDR3nt: TGCGCCAGCAGCACCCGGGACAGGGCTTGGGACGAGCAGTACTTC
j_gene: TRBJ2-7; abundance: many; len: 14; d_gene: TRBD1; v_gene: TRBV20-1; CDR3aa: CSVPGTGVLYEQYF; CDR3nt: TGCAGTGTCCCGGGGACAGGGGTACTCTACGAGCAGTACTTC
j_gene: TRBJ1-1; abundance: few; len: 14; d_gene: NA; v_gene: TRBV7-9; CDR3aa: CASSLLLIPDEAFF; CDR3nt: TGTGCCAGCAGCTTACTCCTAATCCCCGACGAAGCTTTCTTT
j_gene: TRBJ1-2; abundance: many; len: 16; d_gene: TRBD1; v_gene: TRBV4-2; CDR3aa: CASSFRGTARLYGYTF; CDR3nt: TGTGCCAGCTCCTTCCGTGGGACAGCCCGACTCTATGGCTACACCTTC
j_gene: TRBJ2-1; abundance: many; len: 14; d_gene: NA; v_gene: TRBV27; CDR3aa: CASSAPRPENEQFF; CDR3nt: TGTGCCAGCAGTGCCCCCCGGCCCGAAAATGAGCAGTTCTTC
j_gene: TRBJ1-6; abundance: many; len: 16; d_gene: NA; v_gene: TRBV4-2; CDR3aa: CASSNGLGEGNSPLHF; CDR3nt: TGTGCCAGCAGCAACGGACTGGGAGAGGGTAATTCACCCCTCCACTTT
j_gene: TRBJ2-7; abundance: many; len: 15; d_gene: NA; v_gene: TRBV2; CDR3aa: CASSEAVDSPYEQYF; CDR3nt: TGTGCCAGCAGTGAAGCAGTAGATTCCCCGTACGAGCAGTACTTC
j_gene: TRBJ1-1; abundance: many; len: 14; d_gene: NA; v_gene: TRBV19; CDR3aa: CASQVFYPNTEAFF; CDR3nt: TGTGCCAGTCAGGTATTCTACCCGAACACTGAAGCTTTCTTT
j_gene: TRBJ2-1; abundance: few; len: 12; d_gene: NA; v_gene: TRBV10-3; CDR3aa: CAISESGDEQFF; CDR3nt: TGTGCCATCAGTGAGTCAGGGGATGAGCAGTTCTTC
j_gene: TRBJ1-2; abundance: many; len: 12; d_gene: NA; v_gene: TRBV29-1; CDR3aa: CSVEAQGYGYTF; CDR3nt: TGCAGCGTTGAAGCCCAAGGCTATGGCTACACCTTC
j_gene: TRBJ2-3; abundance: many; len: 14; d_gene: TRBD2; v_gene: TRBV30; CDR3aa: CASKRGGRTDTQYF; CDR3nt: TGTGCCTCAAAGCGGGGGGGCCGAACAGATACGCAGTATTTT
j_gene: TRBJ2-7; abundance: many; len: 13; d_gene: TRBD1; v_gene: TRBV6-4; CDR3aa: CATSEGQGYEQYF; CDR3nt: TGTGCCACCAGTGAGGGACAGGGATACGAGCAGTACTTC
j_gene: TRBJ2-5; abundance: many; len: 17; d_gene: TRBD2; v_gene: TRBV7-6; CDR3aa: CASSLGNAGGNQETQYF; CDR3nt: TGTGCCAGCAGCTTAGGTAACGCGGGAGGCAACCAAGAGACCCAGTACTTC
j_gene: TRBJ1-2; abundance: many; len: 13; d_gene: NA; v_gene: TRBV6-5; CDR3aa: CASSSGVDYGYTF; CDR3nt: TGTGCCAGCAGTTCGGGGGTCGACTATGGCTACACCTTC
j_gene: TRBJ2-2; abundance: once; len: 14; d_gene: NA; v_gene: TRBV6-1; CDR3aa: CASRVALGAGELFF; CDR3nt: TGTGCCAGCAGAGTAGCCTTAGGGGCCGGGGAGCTGTTTTTT
j_gene: TRBJ2-7; abundance: many; len: 15; d_gene: TRBD1; v_gene: TRBV7-9; CDR3aa: CASSESLGQAHEQYF; CDR3nt: TGTGCCAGCAGCGAATCTTTGGGACAGGCCCACGAGCAGTACTTC